The 23 T cell receptor beta chains below come from one sample, sequenced in a study of blood T cell repertoires in COVID-19. Repertoires were generated with immunoSEQ multiplex PCR, while TCRdb's copy carries only in-frame clones and drops some. The table has around 260,000 clones, around 90% seen once. Source material: peripheral blood. The receptor set was obtained from a woman aged 40-49 years who had recovered from COVID-19.

The chain is built from TRBV28 and TRBJ1-2, with D maybe TRBD1 (6 bases). Trimming took 4 bases from V and 5 from J, leaving 17 bases between them. This CDR3 has 15 residues. Germline V gene lookup returns CDR1 MDHEN and CDR2 SYDVKM. The CDR3 DNA is TGTGCCAGCAGTTCACCTTCCGACGGGACATATGGCTACACCTTC. The encoded protein is CASSSPSDGTYGYTF.

This chain connects TRBV6-5 to TRBJ2-5; unclear D gene. The CDR3 is 11 residues long. Germline V gene data show CDR1 as MNHEY and CDR2 as SVGAGI. V was trimmed by 6 bases and J by 3 bases, leaving 5 bases between them. CDR3 residues: CASRAEETQYF. The CDR3 DNA follows: TGTGCCAGCAGAGCTGAAGAGACCCAGTACTTC.

This clone was seen just once. The genes are TRBV28 and TRBJ2-1; D not certain. The CDR3 is 14 residues long. Germline V CDR1 and CDR2: MDHEN, SYDVKM. The germline V and J ends were trimmed by 5 bases and 0 bases, with 8 bases remaining between them. CDR3 amino acids: CASSVASSYNEQFF. CDR3 nucleotides: TGTGCCAGCAGTGTAGCCAGCTCCTACAATGAGCAGTTCTTC.

This sequence joins TRBV10-2 and TRBJ2-7; 11 bases match TRBD2. CDR1 is WSHSY, CDR2 SAAADI, per germline. The CDR3 has 16 residues. V shed 4 bases, J shed 1 base, and the junction held 6 bases outside the gene matches. The CDR3 nucleotides read TGCGCCAGCAGTGCCCGACTAGCGGGGCGTTCCTACGAGCAGTACTTC. This codes for CASSARLAGRSYEQYF.

The chain uses TRBV28 and TRBJ2-5; 9 bases line up with TRBD1. The V gene end was trimmed by 6 bases and the J gene end by 2 bases; junction bases not matched to a gene: 10. The germline V gene encodes CDR1 MDHEN and CDR2 SYDVKM. The CDR3 contains 16 residues. CDR3 nucleotide sequence: TGTGCCAGCAGCCCGGGGACAGGGAAGTTTCAAGAGACCCAGTACTTC. As protein: CASSPGTGKFQETQYF.

This chain links TRBV5-1 with TRBJ2-7, with a possible D match to TRBD1 (5 bases). This CDR3 has 18 residues. Germline V gene lookup returns CDR1 SGHRS and CDR2 YFSETQ. V was clipped by 3 bases and J by 0 bases, with 22 bases between them. CDR3 in DNA: TGCGCCAGCAGCTACCTCCCCGGCAAGGGGTTTGACTCCTACGAGCAGTACTTC. Translating gives CASSYLPGKGFDSYEQYF.

The chain joins TRBV21-1 to TRBJ1-5. TRBV21-1 is a pseudogene. The CDR3 length is 17 residues. The CDR3 region is CASSNLPPVRGNQPQHF. CDR3 bases: TGTGCCAGCAGCAACTTACCCCCGGTCCGGGGCAATCAGCCCCAGCATTTT.

The J gene is TRBJ2-1, the V gene TRBV24-1; D gene uncertain. This CDR3 region has 18 residues. Trimming left V 4 bases short and J 8 bases short, with 26 bases between. Germline CDR1 reads KGHDR; CDR2 reads SFDVKD. The CDR3 nucleotides are TGTGCCACCAGTGACTCCCGAGAGGCGGCACCTGGGTCGGATGAGCAGTTCTTC. Its protein is CATSDSREAAPGSDEQFF.

The V gene is TRBV9, the J gene TRBJ2-7; 8 bases are a match to TRBD1. J was trimmed by 4 bases and V by 0 bases; bases with no gene match: 9. This CDR3 region has 16 residues. The germline CDR1 and CDR2 sequences are SGDLS and YYNGEE. The CDR3 DNA sequence: TGTGCCAGCAGCGTAGCAGGGGGCGCTGGGTTGTACGAGCAGTACTTC. Its translation: CASSVAGGAGLYEQYF.

This clone was seen once. The chain links TRBV9 to TRBJ2-5; 7 bases fit TRBD1. The J segment lost 3 bases and the V segment lost 7 bases, leaving 0 bases of the junction unmatched. Germline lookup yields CDR1 SGDLS and CDR2 YYNGEE. The CDR3 covers 11 residues. CDR3 region: CASGTEETQYF. CDR3 in DNA: TGTGCCAGCGGGACAGAAGAGACCCAGTACTTC.

This clone occurred once. The chain joins TRBV24-1 to TRBJ2-3, with TRBD1 as a possible D gene (5 bases). V gave up 5 bases and J gave up 4 bases, with 18 bases separating them. CDR1 is KGHDR, CDR2 SFDVKD, per germline. CDR3 length: 16 residues. CDR3 sequence: CATSVSPDSVADTQYF. The CDR3, as DNA: TGTGCCACCAGTGTATCACCTGACAGCGTTGCAGATACGCAGTATTTT.

The rearrangement links TRBV7-9 to TRBJ2-7; 8 nucleotides agree with TRBD2. The CDR3 runs 16 residues. Germline V gives CDR1 SEHNR, CDR2 FQNEAQ (reference sequence). After removal of 5 bases from V and 0 bases from J, the junction contained 9 bases not matched to a gene. CDR3 coding DNA: TGTGCCAGCAGCAAGACGAGCGGGAGTATCTCCTACGAGCAGTACTTC. Translation: CASSKTSGSISYEQYF.

The chain recombines TRBV14 with TRBJ1-1; tentatively, D is TRBD1 (6 bases). Germline CDR1 SGHDN, CDR2 FVKESK. The CDR3 is made up of 15 amino acids. Deletions cut 4 bases from V and 0 bases from J, with 12 bases between. The CDR3 protein is CASSPQTGLNTEAFF. The CDR3, as DNA: TGTGCCAGCAGCCCACAGACAGGATTGAACACTGAAGCTTTCTTT.

V usage is TRBV7-3 and J usage is TRBJ1-2; TRBD1 matches at 7 bases. In germline, CDR1 is SGHTA, CDR2 FQGTGA. This CDR3 comprises 13 residues. J lost 8 bases, V lost 0 bases, and 3 bases had no gene match. The CDR3 DNA follows: TGTGCCAGCAGCTTAACAGGGGGCGAAGGCTACACCTTC. Translated, it gives CASSLTGGEGYTF.

DNA of the CDR3: TGTGCCAGCAGCACCACTAGCGGGATTCCCTACGAGCAGTACTTC. Its translation is CASSTTSGIPYEQYF. J is TRBJ2-7 and V is TRBV7-9, with 10 bases lining up with TRBD2. V lost 5 bases to trimming and J lost 2 bases; unmatched junction nucleotides: 6. The germline gives CDR1 SEHNR, CDR2 FQNEAQ (reference sequence). The CDR3 has 15 residues.

The V call is TRBV5-1, the J call TRBJ2-3; 7 positions agree with TRBD2. The V and J ends lost 4 bases and 3 bases, in that order; junction bases with no gene match: 8. The CDR3 runs to 15 residues. Germline CDR1 and CDR2: SGHRS and YFSETQ. Here the CDR3 DNA reads TGCGCCAGCAGCCAAGGTCGCGGGAGTACAGATACGCAGTATTTT. This gives the protein CASSQGRGSTDTQYF.

This chain links TRBV6-1 with TRBJ2-1; D is possibly TRBD1 (5 bases). The CDR3 has 16 amino acids. The germline CDR1 and CDR2 sequences are MNHNS and SASEGT. V was cut by 1 base and J by 6 bases, with 16 bases left in between. As DNA, the CDR3 is TGTGCCAGCAGTGAAGGGTTGGGCAGGGCGTCCAATGAGCAGTTCTTC. Translating gives CASSEGLGRASNEQFF.

The V call is TRBV5-6, the J call TRBJ2-6; TRBD2 is a possible D gene (5 bases). Germline CDR1 is SGHDT and CDR2 is YYEEEE. Trimming stripped 4 bases from V and 2 bases from J, with 22 bases between. The CDR3 loop spans 19 amino acids. Written as DNA, the CDR3 is TGTGCCAGCAGCCGTGGAGCAGGAGGCCCGGGTACTGGGGCCAACGTCCTGACTTTC. Translation: CASSRGAGGPGTGANVLTF. The complete variable domain, with remaining parts taken from reference TRBV5-6 and TRBJ2-6, reads DAGVTQSPTHLIKTRGQQVTLRCSPKSGHDTVSWYQQALGQGPQFIFQYYEEEERQRGNFPDRFSGHQFPNYSSELNVNALLLGDSALYLCASSRGAGGPGTGANVLTFGAGSRLTVL.

The chain carries TRBV19 and TRBJ2-7, with 9 bases identical to TRBD2. The ends lost 9 bases at V and 1 base at J; junction bases unmatched: 10. This CDR3 contains 15 residues. Germline V lookup: CDR1 LNHDA, CDR2 SQIVND (reference sequence). The CDR3 spells CASRRLAESSYEQYF. The CDR3 DNA sequence: TGTGCCAGCCGAAGACTAGCGGAGTCTTCCTACGAGCAGTACTTC.

The rearrangement uses TRBV18 and TRBJ1-4; D possibly corresponds to TRBD1 (5 bases). The CDR3 totals 15 residues. Trimming pared 3 bases from V and 2 bases from J, leaving 10 bases between. Germline values: CDR1 KGHSH, CDR2 LQKENI. CDR3 amino acids: CASSPPGLTNEKLFF. The CDR3 region has the DNA TGTGCCAGCTCACCCCCGGGACTTACTAATGAAAAACTGTTTTTT. The variable domain in full, with the rest retrieved from reference TRBV18 and TRBJ1-4, is NAGVMQNPRHLVRRRGQEARLRCSPMKGHSHVYWYRQLPEEGLKFMVYLQKENIIDESGMPKERFSAEFPKEGPSILRIQQVVRGDSAAYFCASSPPGLTNEKLFFGSGTQLSVL.

The chain links TRBV9 to TRBJ1-1, with D possibly TRBD1 on 6 matching bases. With 4 bases removed from V and 0 bases from J, the gap between germline ends came to 16 bases. The CDR3 sequence is 16 residues long. Germline assignment: CDR1 SGDLS and CDR2 YYNGEE. The CDR3 loop reads CASSPNRAPMNTEAFF. CDR3 bases: TGTGCCAGCAGCCCAAACAGGGCCCCCATGAACACTGAAGCTTTCTTT. Supplemented by reference TRBV9 and TRBJ1-1, the full variable domain reads DSGVTQTPKHLITATGQRVTLRCSPRSGDLSVYWYQQSLDQGLQFLIQYYNGEERAKGNILERFSAQQFPDLHSELNLSSLELGDSALYFCASSPNRAPMNTEAFFGQGTRLTVV.

The chain carries TRBV27 and TRBJ2-3; 8 bases align to TRBD2. Germline-derived CDR1 and CDR2 are MNHEY and SMNVEV (reference sequence). This CDR3 spans 15 amino acids. The V segment lost 6 bases and the J segment 4 bases; nucleotides outside the gene matches: 9. Here the CDR3 reads CASRPIAGPADTQYF. CDR3 in DNA: TGTGCCAGCAGACCGATAGCGGGACCGGCAGATACGCAGTATTTT.

This clone showed up just once. Other nucleotide sequences in the sample specify the same CDR3. The chain is built from TRBV5-6 and TRBJ2-5, with D possibly TRBD2 on 5 matching bases. V was pared by 3 bases and J by 5 bases, with 5 bases between. In germline, CDR1 is SGHDT, CDR2 YYEEEE. This CDR3 contains 11 residues. For the CDR3, the DNA is TGTGCCAGCAGCTCGGGGGAGACCCAGTACTTC. Its translation is CASSSGETQYF.